Listed below are T cell receptor beta chains from one sample, sequenced in a study of CD8 T cell repertoires and HIV-1 epitope variants. Repertoires were generated with immunoSEQ multiplex PCR, while TCRdb's copy carries only in-frame clones and drops some. This sample has fewer than 5,500 clones, with more than 60% found just once. The antigens of these receptors remain unknown. The sample consisted of cultured CD8+ T cells derived from PBMCs. The receptors were sampled from a male donor with HIV. Each CDR3 is given with its conserved first and last residue. The D gene is left open where the match is weak. Size tells how often a clone was seen (once, few, many) or the class of an expanded clone, and some rows leave it out.

CDR3	DNA	V	J	size	D
CASSFAGEYNEQFF	TGTGCCAGCAGCTTCGCGGGGGAGTACAATGAGCAGTTCTTC	TRBV7-9	TRBJ2-1	NA	TRBD2
CASSGLHPEAFF	TGTGCCAGCAGTGGGCTACACCCCGAAGCTTTCTTT	TRBV2	TRBJ1-1	NA	NA
CASRLAQGRGNIQYF	TGTGCAAGTCGCTTAGCACAGGGCCGAGGGAACATTCAGTACTTC	TRBV12-2	TRBJ2-4	NA	NA
CASSSPRGAYNEQFF	TGTGCCAGCAGCTCCCCGAGGGGGGCCTACAATGAGCAGTTCTTC	TRBV5-4	TRBJ2-1	once	NA
CASSLAGTASSYEQYF	TGTGCCAGCAGCTTAGCCGGGACAGCCAGCTCCTACGAGCAGTACTTC	TRBV7-6	TRBJ2-7	NA	TRBD1
CASSMTGDEQFF	TGTGCCAGCAGTATGACAGGGGACGAGCAGTTCTTC	TRBV28	TRBJ2-1	NA	TRBD1
CASSLRTDGQPQHF	TGTGCCAGCAGTTTACGGACGGATGGGCAGCCCCAGCATTTT	TRBV27	TRBJ1-5	NA	NA
CASSLPSDTQYF	TGCGCCAGCAGCTTGCCCTCAGATACGCAGTATTTT	TRBV5-1	TRBJ2-3	NA	NA
CASTPGDRGPYGYGYTF	TGTGCCAGCACCCCCGGGGACAGGGGACCCTACGGCTATGGCTACACCTTC	TRBV28	TRBJ1-2	NA	TRBD1
CASTSNRALGAEAFF	TGTGCCAGTACCTCTAACCGGGCCCTTGGCGCTGAAGCTTTCTTT	TRBV19	TRBJ1-1	NA	NA
CASTMGAGGRNEQFF	TGTGCCAGTACAATGGGAGCGGGAGGGCGGAATGAGCAGTTCTTC	TRBV19	TRBJ2-1	NA	TRBD2
CASSQGSGQGDGYTF	TGTGCCAGCAGCCAAGGGTCAGGCCAGGGGGATGGCTACACCTTC	TRBV7-8	TRBJ1-2	NA	TRBD1
CASSVGGGASTDTQYF	TGTGCCAGCAGCGTAGGAGGGGGGGCTAGCACAGATACGCAGTATTTT	TRBV9	TRBJ2-3	NA	NA
CASSFLPGQGREKLFF	TGTGCCAGCAGCTTTCTACCGGGACAGGGGCGAGAAAAACTGTTTTTT	TRBV5-4	TRBJ1-4	NA	TRBD1
CASSSPGLDFSGANVLTF	TGTGCCAGCAGCTCCCCGGGACTAGACTTCTCTGGGGCCAACGTCCTGACTTTC	TRBV7-8	TRBJ2-6	NA	TRBD2
CASSLASGSSYEQYF	TGTGCCAGCAGTCTGGCTAGCGGTAGCTCCTACGAGCAGTACTTC	TRBV6-4	TRBJ2-7	few	TRBD2
CASSYPATGENTEAFF	TGTGCCAGCAGTTACCCCGCGACAGGGGAAAACACTGAAGCTTTCTTT	TRBV6-6	TRBJ1-1	NA	TRBD1
CASSTIGAGPHYGYTF	TGTGCCAGTAGTACGATAGGAGCAGGGCCTCACTATGGCTACACCTTC	TRBV19	TRBJ1-2	few	NA
CASSVWASGSGEQYF	TGTGCCAGCAGCGTATGGGCTAGCGGGAGCGGTGAGCAGTACTTC	TRBV9	TRBJ2-7	NA	TRBD2
CASSLGELYGYTF	TGTGCCAGCAGCTTGGGGGAGCTCTATGGCTACACCTTC	TRBV7-8	TRBJ1-2	NA	NA
CASSQADRPYEQYF	TGTGCCAGCAGCCAAGCCGACAGACCCTACGAGCAGTACTTC	TRBV14	TRBJ2-7	NA	NA
CASSIGTGGDSYNEQFF	TGTGCCAGTAGTATAGGGACAGGGGGCGACTCCTACAATGAGCAGTTCTTC	TRBV19	TRBJ2-1	once	TRBD1
CAISEGKDSGNTIYF	TGTGCCATCAGTGAGGGAAAGGACTCTGGAAACACCATATATTTT	TRBV10-3	TRBJ1-3	NA	NA
CASSSRGGLAYEQYF	TGTGCCAGCAGCTCCAGGGGGGGACTAGCGTACGAGCAGTACTTC	TRBV7-2	TRBJ2-7	few	TRBD2